This T cell receptor (beta chain) appears in the sequencing data of a study of T cell responses to AZD1222 COVID-19 vaccine. At the level of the study: Whether given at about 4 or about 12 weeks, second doses were pooled.

CDR3 size: 15 residues. Trimming stripped 1 base from V and 6 bases from J, with 16 bases between. CDR1 SGHDN and CDR2 FVKESK come from the germline V gene. Measured with immunoSEQ multiplex PCR; TCRdb has only the in-frame clones, and not every one. Of 140,000 to 150,000 clones in the sample, approximately 90% are singletons; the top ten hold roughly 1.5%. This sample comprised peripheral blood, obtained on day 0 of AZD1222 vaccination. This receptor was taken from an adult in good health. The chain joins TRBV14 to TRBJ2-7, with D perhaps matching TRBD2 (6 bases). The CDR3 region has the DNA TGTGCCAGCAGCCAAGGCGGGACCGCGGGTGGCGAGCAGTACTTC. It specifies CASSQGGTAGGEQYF.